This T cell receptor beta chain emerged from a study of graft-versus-host responses after intestinal transplantation. Overall study results and limits: Allografts of one patient group, those with graft-donor T cell macrochimerism, had high graft-versus-host to host-versus-graft clonal ratios. GvH clones appeared in recipient marrow, some first in ileum or blood.

Concerning this clone itself: The antigen is unknown.

This table comes from immunoSEQ multiplex PCR, and its TCRdb copy is limited to in-frame clones, with some not included. The table has around 15,000 clones, roughly 74% seen once; the top ten hold approximately 3.7%. Germline CDR1 is SGHNT and CDR2 is YYREEE (reference sequence). This CDR3 spans 15 amino acids. Trimming at V came to 4 bases and at J to 2 bases, leaving 3 bases not matched to a gene. Investigators treated the graft tissue so that it released intraepithelial and lamina propria lymphocytes. The chain couples TRBV5-4 to TRBJ2-7, with TRBD2 matching over 13 bases. The sequencing here drew on ileum tissue, taken 14 days after transplant. The TCR originated in a human patient who received an intestinal transplant, so some T cells may come from the graft donor. Here the CDR3 DNA reads TGTGCCAGCAGCGGCACTAGCGGGGGGGCCTACGAGCAGTACTTC. As protein: CASSGTSGGAYEQYF. The variable domain in full, with the rest retrieved from reference TRBV5-4 and TRBJ2-7, is ETGVTQSPTHLIKTRGQQVTLRCSSQSGHNTVSWYQQALGQGPQFIFQYYREEENGRGNFPPRFSGLQFPNYSSELNVNALELDDSALYLCASSGTSGGAYEQYFGPGTRLTVT.